The clone carrying this T cell receptor beta chain has a handful of counts. The V segment lost 4 bases and the J segment 8 bases; nucleotides outside the gene matches: 4. The CDR3 contains 13 residues. The V gene's germline CDR1 is MNHNY and CDR2 SVGAGI (reference sequence). The data originate from a study of cytomegalovirus exposure and HLA in healthy donors. Study-level background: Of the donors genotyped, some 400 in all, about 76% fell in the Caucasian-associated ancestry cluster.

PCR amplification relied on 60 Vbeta primers (plus 13 Jbeta primers). TCRdb keeps only in-frame clones here, not all; method: immunoSEQ multiplex PCR. The repertoire holds 130,000 or so clones, over 6.5% seen once, with 5.5% to 7.5% in the top ten. V is TRBV6-6 and J is TRBJ1-5; 8 positions match TRBD1. The clonotype originates from a woman in her 40s in good health and CMV-seropositive. Source material: PBMCs. The CDR3 coding sequence is TGTGCCAGCAGTTCACAGACAGGGGAGCCCCAGCATTTT. This translates into CASSSQTGEPQHF.